The TCR beta chain described here comes from a study of T cell responses to AZD1222 COVID-19 vaccine. Study results and caveats: Close to half of spike-specific TCRs reportedly recognize unmutated variant regions. Only five or six individuals given AZD1222 were seropositive at baseline.

The germline V gene has CDR1 MGHRA and CDR2 YSYEKL. The junction had 11 bases not matched to a gene; V was cut back by 1 base and J by 7 bases. The CDR3 totals 17 residues. Concerning this clone: Its antigen is still unknown.

Here immunoSEQ multiplex PCR was the method, and the copy in TCRdb shows in-frame clones only, minus some. The sample yields 120,000 to 150,000 clones, about 91% seen once. The clonotype was recovered from an adult in good health. Sequences were derived from peripheral blood, sampled on day 0 of AZD1222 vaccination. The chain couples TRBV4-1 to TRBJ2-3, with 10 positions matching TRBD2. The CDR3 DNA reads TGCGCCAGCAGCCAAGTGATGAGCGGGGGGGGCATGTATACGCAGTATTTT. It encodes CASSQVMSGGGMYTQYF.